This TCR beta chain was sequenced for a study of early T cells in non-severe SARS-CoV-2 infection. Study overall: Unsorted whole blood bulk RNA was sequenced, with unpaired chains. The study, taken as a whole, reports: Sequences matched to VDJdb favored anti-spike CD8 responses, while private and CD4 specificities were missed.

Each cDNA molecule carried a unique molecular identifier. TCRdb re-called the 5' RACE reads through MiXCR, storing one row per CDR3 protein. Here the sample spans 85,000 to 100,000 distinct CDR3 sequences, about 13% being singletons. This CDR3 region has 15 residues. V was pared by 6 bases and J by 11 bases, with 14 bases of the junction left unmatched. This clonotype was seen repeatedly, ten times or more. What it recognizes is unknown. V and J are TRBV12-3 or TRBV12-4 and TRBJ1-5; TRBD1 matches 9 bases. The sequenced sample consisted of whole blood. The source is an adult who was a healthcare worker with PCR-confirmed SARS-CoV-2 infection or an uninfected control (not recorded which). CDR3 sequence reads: CASSFSGQGIRTQHF. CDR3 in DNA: TGTGCCAGCAGCTTCTCGGGACAGGGTATTCGGACCCAGCATTTT.